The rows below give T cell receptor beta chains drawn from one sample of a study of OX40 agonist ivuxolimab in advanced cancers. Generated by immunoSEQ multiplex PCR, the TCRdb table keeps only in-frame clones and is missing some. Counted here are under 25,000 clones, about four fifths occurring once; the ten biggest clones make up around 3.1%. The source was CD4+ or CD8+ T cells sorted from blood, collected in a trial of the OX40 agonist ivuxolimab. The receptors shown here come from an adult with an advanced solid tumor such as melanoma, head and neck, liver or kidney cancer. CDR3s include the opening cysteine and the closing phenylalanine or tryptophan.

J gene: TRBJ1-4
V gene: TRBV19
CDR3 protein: CASSSPVATNEKLFF

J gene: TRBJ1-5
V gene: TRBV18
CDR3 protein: CASSPRAARDQPQHF

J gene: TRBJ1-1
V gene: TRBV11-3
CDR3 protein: CASSPGGGRKNTEAFF

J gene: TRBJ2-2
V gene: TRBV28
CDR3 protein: CASRYSGSDTGELFF

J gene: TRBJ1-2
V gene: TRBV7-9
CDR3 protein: CASSPTGTNYGYTF

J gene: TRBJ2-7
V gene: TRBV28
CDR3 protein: CASRQGSYEQYF

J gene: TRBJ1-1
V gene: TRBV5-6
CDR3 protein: CASSLAGRDTEAFF

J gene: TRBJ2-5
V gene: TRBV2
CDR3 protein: CASIEQETQYF

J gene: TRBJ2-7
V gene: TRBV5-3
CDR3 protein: CARSLRYRGEGSNEQYF

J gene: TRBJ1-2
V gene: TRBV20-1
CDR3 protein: CSARSPAGYTF

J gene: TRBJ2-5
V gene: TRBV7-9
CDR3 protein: CASSPTGTRSTETQYF